The 23 T cell receptor beta chains below come from one sample, sequenced in a study of radiation and T cells in renal cell carcinoma. Time point in this sample: blood 4 weeks post-SBRT, at nephrectomy. Treatment here: 15 Gy SBRT to primary tumor, nephrectomy 4 weeks later. The table came from immunoSEQ multiplex PCR; TCRdb's copy has only in-frame clones and leaves some out. The sample holds 130,000 to 150,000 clones, around 88% seen once. The input for sequencing was blood, taken from a patient whose treatment included radiotherapy and nephrectomy. The receptors stem from a woman aged 50 to 65 with renal cell carcinoma.

The CDR3 here is CASSQVESLGDEQYF. The CDR3 DNA sequence: TGCGCCAGCAGCCAAGTTGAGAGCCTTGGAGACGAGCAGTACTTC. The chain combines TRBV4-1 with TRBJ2-7; D not certain. The CDR3 length is 15 residues. Germline-derived CDR1 and CDR2 are MGHRA and YSYEKL. V lost 1 base and J 5 bases, leaving 15 bases between the germline ends.

Only one count was recorded for this clone. The chain uses TRBV7-2 and TRBJ1-4, with D possibly matching TRBD1 (5 bases). This CDR3 is 15 amino acids long. The V gene's germline CDR1 is SGHTA and CDR2 FQGNSA. The V and J ends lost 2 bases and 3 bases respectively, with 10 bases between them. CDR3 amino acids: CASSLLGGSNEKLFF. In DNA form, the CDR3 reads TGTGCCAGCAGCTTACTGGGGGGGTCTAATGAAAAACTGTTTTTT.

A single count supports this clone. This chain uses TRBV15 with TRBJ1-2; TRBD1 might be the D (5 bases). This CDR3 region has 14 residues. V was clipped by 6 bases and J by 0 bases, with 11 bases between them. Per germline, CDR1 LNHNV and CDR2 YYDKDF (reference sequence). In DNA form, the CDR3 reads TGTGCCACCAGGGCGGGACGATCTAACTATGGCTACACCTTC. This gives the protein CATRAGRSNYGYTF.

The V call is TRBV7-6, the J call TRBJ2-5, with TRBD2 matching 8 bases. V lost 5 bases, J lost 1 base, and 12 bases stayed unmatched. The CDR3 is 17 amino acids. The germline CDR1 and CDR2 sequences are SGHVS and FNYEAQ. For the CDR3, the DNA is TGTGCCAGCAGCCGGGGAGGCGGGGGGAGACTCCAAGAGACCCAGTACTTC. This gives the protein CASSRGGGGRLQETQYF. The full variable domain, in which reference TRBV7-6 and TRBJ2-5 provide the parts outside the CDR3, is GAGVSQSPRYKVTKRGQDVALRCDPISGHVSLYWYRQALGQGPEFLTYFNYEAQQDKSGLPNDRFSAERPEGSISTLTIQRTEQRDSAMYRCASSRGGGGRLQETQYFGPGTRLLVL.

The chain combines TRBV30 with TRBJ1-5; no definite D call. The germline CDR1 and CDR2 sequences are GTSNPN and SVGIG (reference sequence). The ends were cut back, 3 bases at V and 7 bases at J, with 16 bases in the middle. The CDR3 has 14 residues. As DNA, the CDR3 is TGTGCCTGGAGCCCCGGGGAGGGTGGGCAGCCCCAGCATTTT. Translated: CAWSPGEGGQPQHF.

This clone was recorded once. The genes are TRBV5-4 and TRBJ2-3, with 7 bases fitting TRBD2. CDR3 length: 17 residues. Germline V CDR1 and CDR2: SGHNT, YYREEE (reference sequence). Trimming cost V 0 bases and J 2 bases; bases outside gene matches: 9. CDR3 nucleotide sequence: TGTGCCAGCAGCTTGGCCGTGGGAGGGAGCCCCACAGATACGCAGTATTTT. Its protein is CASSLAVGGSPTDTQYF.

This chain connects TRBV5-1 to TRBJ2-6, with 11 positions matching TRBD1. The CDR3 totals 15 residues. V was pared by 0 bases and J by 12 bases, with 5 bases of the junction left unmatched. Looked up from germline, CDR1 is SGHRS and CDR2 is YFSETQ. The CDR3 DNA follows: TGCGCCAGCAGCTTGGGGACAGGGGGCTCTAGCGTCCTGACTTTC. Amino acids: CASSLGTGGSSVLTF. Combining the CDR3 with reference TRBV5-1 and TRBJ2-6 gives the whole variable domain KAGVTQTPRYLIKTRGQQVTLSCSPISGHRSVSWYQQTPGQGLQFLFEYFSETQRNKGNFPGRFSGRQFSNSRSEMNVSTLELGDSALYLCASSLGTGGSSVLTFGAGSRLTVL.

The rearrangement uses TRBV6-1 and TRBJ1-5; TRBD1 is a possible D gene (6 bases). Deletions cut 1 base from V and 4 bases from J, with 11 bases between. The CDR3 has 15 residues. Germline CDR1 reads MNHNS; CDR2 reads SASEGT. CDR3: CASSEVGGPNQPQHF. In DNA, the CDR3 is TGTGCCAGCAGTGAAGTCGGGGGGCCGAATCAGCCCCAGCATTTT.

The chain joins TRBV7-2 to TRBJ2-3; D not resolved. The germline V gene encodes CDR1 SGHTA and CDR2 FQGNSA. V lost 5 bases, J lost 5 bases, and 5 bases lay in between. CDR3 length: 11 amino acids. CDR3 sequence reads: CASSQLDTQYF. In DNA form, the CDR3 reads TGTGCCAGCAGCCAGCTAGATACGCAGTATTTT. Full variable domain (remainder filled in from reference TRBV7-2 and TRBJ2-3): GAGVSQSPSNKVTEKGKDVELRCDPISGHTALYWYRQSLGQGLEFLIYFQGNSAPDKSGLPSDRFSAERTGGSVSTLTIQRTQQEDSAVYLCASSQLDTQYFGPGTRLTVL.

V is TRBV18 and J is TRBJ1-6; D is perhaps TRBD1 (5 bases). The ends were cut back, 4 bases at V and 6 bases at J, with 19 bases in the middle. The CDR3 is 17 residues long. Germline V gene data show CDR1 as KGHSH and CDR2 as LQKENI. The CDR3 nucleotides are TGTGCCAGCTCACGCACTATTGTGGGGCTGGGTAATTCACCCCTCCACTTT. Residues: CASSRTIVGLGNSPLHF.

This clone was detected a few times. Here the CDR3 DNA reads TGCGCCAGCAGCTTGGGGATTGAGGAGATGAACACTGAAGCTTTCTTT. Residues: CASSLGIEEMNTEAFF. The chain couples TRBV5-1 to TRBJ1-1; D gene unclear. The CDR3 consists of 16 residues. V lost 0 bases and J lost 0, with 12 bases in between. Looked up from germline, CDR1 is SGHRS and CDR2 is YFSETQ. Supplemented by reference TRBV5-1 and TRBJ1-1, the full variable domain reads KAGVTQTPRYLIKTRGQQVTLSCSPISGHRSVSWYQQTPGQGLQFLFEYFSETQRNKGNFPGRFSGRQFSNSRSEMNVSTLELGDSALYLCASSLGIEEMNTEAFFGQGTRLTVV.

The J gene is TRBJ2-7, the V gene TRBV30; D not resolved. V was pared by 0 bases and J by 3 bases, with 12 bases between. Looked up from germline, CDR1 is GTSNPN and CDR2 is SVGIG (reference sequence). The CDR3 is 14 residues long. Here the CDR3 DNA reads TGTGCCTGGAGTGTCCACCCTGGGGACTACGAGCAGTACTTC. Translated, it gives CAWSVHPGDYEQYF.

The chain has TRBV27 and TRBJ1-1; D gene ambiguous. Germline V gene sequence: CDR1 MNHEY, CDR2 SMNVEV (reference sequence). V dropped 6 bases and J dropped 1 base, with 9 bases sitting between them. The CDR3 runs to 13 residues. Written as DNA, the CDR3 is TGTGCCAGCAGGTTCAGTTCGAACACTGAAGCTTTCTTT. It yields the protein CASRFSSNTEAFF.

Here the CDR3 DNA reads TGCGCCAGCAGCTCGGGACAGGGGACCTACGAGCAGTACTTC. Translating gives CASSSGQGTYEQYF. This chain joins TRBV4-1 and TRBJ2-7; 10 bases match TRBD1. Per the germline V gene, CDR1 is MGHRA and CDR2 is YSYEKL. This CDR3 is 14 amino acids long. Trimming took 5 bases from V and 2 from J; bases not matched to a gene: 3.

The rearrangement links TRBV25-1 to TRBJ1-6; D is unresolved. V dropped 3 bases and J dropped 13 bases, with 10 bases sitting between them. This CDR3 has 12 residues. The germline gives CDR1 MGHDK, CDR2 SYGVNS. CDR3 nucleotide sequence: TGTGCCAGCAGTGATGGAGGGTCCCCCCTCCACTTT. It specifies CASSDGGSPLHF.

Written as DNA, the CDR3 is TGTGCCAGCAGTGAATGGATACACTATGGCTACACCTTC. Translated, it gives CASSEWIHYGYTF. The genes are TRBV2 and TRBJ1-2; D is unresolved. V was pared by 2 bases and J by 3 bases, with 7 bases between. CDR3 length: 13 amino acids. CDR1 and CDR2 (germline): SNHLY, FYNNEI.

The chain carries TRBV7-9 and TRBJ2-3; D gene uncertain. The CDR3 has 12 amino acids. V shed 5 bases and J shed 0 bases, with 3 bases lying between them. Germline V gene data show CDR1 as SEHNR and CDR2 as FQNEAQ (reference sequence). The CDR3, as DNA: TGTGCCAGCAGCGAAAGCACAGATACGCAGTATTTT. This gives the protein CASSESTDTQYF.

This chain links TRBV28 with TRBJ2-4, with no clear D. Trimming left V 3 bases short and J 4 bases short, with 7 bases between. CDR3 length equals 13 residues. Per germline, CDR1 MDHEN and CDR2 SYDVKM. The CDR3 reads CASSLWEKNIQYF. CDR3 nucleotide sequence: TGTGCCAGCAGTTTGTGGGAAAAAAACATTCAGTACTTC.

The chain links TRBV9 to TRBJ2-7, with D possibly matching TRBD1 (6 bases). Trimming shortened V by 3 bases and J by 5 bases, and 12 bases separated the two germline ends. The CDR3 has 13 residues. Germline values: CDR1 SGDLS, CDR2 YYNGEE. The DNA for the CDR3 is TGTGCCAGCAGCGCCGATACAGGGCACGAGCAGTACTTC. This sequence encodes CASSADTGHEQYF.

This chain connects TRBV6-5 to TRBJ2-5, with 7 bases aligning to TRBD1. The DNA end is a closer match to TRBJ2-7, so the J assignment may be wrong. The CDR3 totals 14 residues. CDR1 and CDR2 from the germline V gene are MNHEY and SVGAGI. The CDR3 nucleotides read TGTGCCAGCAGACAGGGGTTGAATTCCTACGAGCAGTACTTC. It specifies CASRQGLNSYEQYF.

The chain has TRBV10-1 and TRBJ2-2; a possible D gene is TRBD2 (6 bases). This CDR3 has 15 residues. CDR1 and CDR2 from the germline V gene are WNHNN and SYGVQD (reference sequence). V lost 6 bases and J 3 bases, leaving 14 bases between the germline ends. The CDR3: CASSARLGYTGELFF. CDR3 DNA: TGCGCCAGCAGCGCCAGACTAGGGTACACCGGGGAGCTGTTTTTT.

The J gene is TRBJ2-2, the V gene TRBV21-1; the listed D gene, TRBD2, was not tested against the DNA. TRBV21-1 is assigned pseudogene status. The CDR3 contains 14 residues. For the CDR3, the DNA is TGTGCCAGCAGCAAAGCACTTACCGCCGGGGAGCTGTTTTTT. Protein product: CASSKALTAGELFF.

The rearrangement links TRBV4-3 to TRBJ2-1; 8 bases are a match to TRBD2. The CDR3 consists of 15 residues. V gave up 5 bases and J gave up 8 bases; unmatched junction bases: 11. CDR1 LGHNA and CDR2 YSLEER come from the germline V gene. The CDR3 spells CASSLAGTWEYEQFF. The CDR3 DNA follows: TGCGCCAGCAGCTTAGCGGGGACATGGGAGTATGAGCAGTTCTTC.